Below, 23 T cell receptor beta chains from the same sample are listed, as sequenced in a study of identical twins. TCRdb reanalysed the 5' RACE reads using MiXCR and keeps one entry per CDR3 protein. This table has roughly 710,000 distinct CDR3 sequences, roughly 6% appearing once. The material sequenced was naive T cells sorted from blood. The receptors stem from a young man in good health.

V is TRBV5-1 and J is TRBJ1-2; a weak D match, TRBD1 (5 bases). CDR3 length: 13 amino acids. Per the germline V gene, CDR1 is SGHRS and CDR2 is YFSETQ. Trimming cost V 2 bases and J 3 bases, with 8 bases left between them. The CDR3 region has the DNA TGCGCCAGCAGCTTCAGGGCCCACTATGGCTACACCTTC. Translation gives CASSFRAHYGYTF.

This chain joins TRBV5-1 and TRBJ2-2, with D tentatively TRBD2 (6 bases). Germline CDR1 and CDR2: SGHRS and YFSETQ. Trimming took 1 base from V and 0 from J, leaving 10 bases between them. The CDR3 extends over 16 amino acids. In DNA form, the CDR3 reads TGCGCCAGCAGCTTGCGCGGCGGGACGAACACCGGGGAGCTGTTTTTT. Its translation: CASSLRGGTNTGELFF.

This clonotype occurred a few times. The rearrangement uses TRBV29-1 and TRBJ2-7, with a weak D call TRBD1 (6 bases). The length of the CDR3 is 11 residues. V was cut by 6 bases and J by 3 bases, with 9 bases left in between. Germline assignment: CDR1 SQVTM and CDR2 ANQGSEA. The CDR3: CSVGQFYEQYV. The CDR3 DNA reads as TGCAGCGTCGGACAGTTCTACGAGCAGTACGTC.

The chain links TRBV14 to TRBJ2-2, with no clear D. This CDR3 is built from 14 residues. V gave up 0 bases and J gave up 8 bases, with 10 bases separating them. Looked up from germline, CDR1 is SGHDN and CDR2 is FVKESK. The DNA of the CDR3 is TGTGCCAGCAGCCAAGATTTGACATCTGGGGAGCTGTTTTTT. This codes for CASSQDLTSGELFF.

Concerning this clonotype: This could be a read error, since a much larger clone is one nucleotide away. J is TRBJ2-5 and V is TRBV5-1; D is unresolved. The CDR3 runs to 12 residues. Trimming shortened V by 0 bases and J by 5 bases, and 5 bases separated the two germline ends. Germline lookup yields CDR1 SGHRS and CDR2 YFSETQ. The CDR3 DNA is TGCGCCAGCAGCTTGGGACACGAGACCCAGTACTTC. Protein product: CASSLGHETQYF.

The table lists this clonotype with a few counts. The chain employs TRBV7-8 and TRBJ2-1, with 8 bases lining up with TRBD1. J gave up 8 bases and V 5 bases, and 11 bases lay outside the gene matches. CDR3 length equals 15 residues. Germline CDR1 reads SGHVS; CDR2 reads FQNEAQ. This chain's CDR3 is CASSQRTGLFDEQFF. The CDR3 DNA reads as TGTGCCAGCAGCCAGAGGACAGGGCTCTTCGATGAGCAGTTCTTC.

In this sample, this clonotype turned up many times. The V gene is TRBV5-1, the J gene TRBJ2-1; 9 bases fit TRBD1. The germline CDR1 and CDR2 sequences are SGHRS and YFSETQ. V lost 7 bases to trimming and J lost 4 bases; unmatched junction nucleotides: 9. This CDR3 region has 15 residues. The CDR3: CASVAGTGLYNEQFF. The CDR3, as DNA: TGCGCCAGCGTCGCAGGGACAGGGTTATACAATGAGCAGTTCTTC.

This clonotype has just a few counts. The CDR3 is CASSEYLGLAGAQETQYF. CDR3 sequence (DNA): TGTGCCAGCAGTGAATATTTAGGACTAGCGGGAGCCCAAGAGACCCAGTACTTC. The rearrangement links TRBV25-1 to TRBJ2-5, with 13 bases that match TRBD2. Germline V gene data show CDR1 as MGHDK and CDR2 as SYGVNS. This CDR3 comprises 18 residues. The trim removed 0 bases at V and 1 base at J, leaving 5 bases unmatched.

This clonotype was observed at least ten times. The gene calls are TRBV4-2 and TRBJ1-1, with D maybe TRBD1 (5 bases). The CDR3 length is 15 residues. V lost 2 bases, J lost 1 base, and 11 bases lay in between. Germline lookup yields CDR1 LGHNA and CDR2 YNFKEQ. In nucleotides, the CDR3 is TGTGCCAGCAGCCAACGGGACGATTCGAACACTGAAGCTTTCTTT. Its translation: CASSQRDDSNTEAFF.

The chain links TRBV4-1 to TRBJ2-5; 9 bases are a match to TRBD2. Germline CDR1 and CDR2: MGHRA and YSYEKL. The J segment lost 4 bases and the V segment lost 4 bases, leaving 7 bases of the junction unmatched. The CDR3 has 15 amino acids. The chain's CDR3 is CASSPTPTSGETQYF. CDR3 DNA: TGCGCCAGCAGCCCTACACCGACTAGCGGAGAGACCCAGTACTTC.

The chain employs TRBV7-9 and TRBJ2-1; 9 nucleotides line up with TRBD1. The V and J ends lost 7 bases and 5 bases, in that order; junction bases with no gene match: 3. Germline values: CDR1 SEHNR, CDR2 FQNEAQ (reference sequence). The CDR3 covers 13 residues. Written as DNA, the CDR3 is TGTGCCAGCACACAGGGGGCGAACAATGAGCAGTTCTTC. Its translation: CASTQGANNEQFF. Supplemented by reference TRBV7-9 and TRBJ2-1, the full variable domain reads DTGVSQNPRHKITKRGQNVTFRCDPISEHNRLYWYRQTLGQGPEFLTYFQNEAQLEKSRLLSDRFSAERPKGSFSTLEIQRTEQGDSAMYLCASTQGANNEQFFGPGTRLTVL.

For this clonotype: This may be a read error: a much more frequent sequence differs by one nucleotide. The rearrangement uses TRBV28 and TRBJ2-1; 13 bases are a match to TRBD2. CDR1 and CDR2 (germline): MDHEN, SYDVKM. The CDR3 sequence is 15 residues long. Unmatched junction bases numbered 6, after V lost 5 bases and J lost 8 bases. The CDR3 nucleotides read TGTGCCAGCAGTCCACTAGCGGGAGGGTGGGATGAGCAGTTCTTC. Its translation: CASSPLAGGWDEQFF. Full variable domain (missing parts from reference TRBV28 and TRBJ2-1): DVKVTQSSRYLVKRTGEKVFLECVQDMDHENMFWYRQDPGLGLRLIYFSYDVKMKEKGDIPEGYSVSREKKERFSLILESASTNQTSMYLCASSPLAGGWDEQFFGPGTRLTVL.

This clonotype was counted many times. The gene calls are TRBV10-3 and TRBJ1-2; D is uncertain. The ends were cut back, 7 bases at V and 6 bases at J, with 12 bases in the middle. Germline CDR1 ENHRY, CDR2 SYGVKD. The CDR3 has 12 residues. The DNA of the CDR3 is TGTGCCATCACGGCGTCAGGTGATGGCTACACCTTC. It is translated as CAITASGDGYTF.

J is TRBJ1-1 and V is TRBV5-1, with D uncertain. V was cut by 0 bases and J by 4 bases, with 13 bases left in between. The CDR3 spans 15 residues. Germline V gene lookup returns CDR1 SGHRS and CDR2 YFSETQ. The CDR3 spells CASSLDEAGSTEAFF. The CDR3 region has the DNA TGCGCCAGCAGCTTGGACGAGGCGGGAAGCACTGAAGCTTTCTTT. Supplemented by reference TRBV5-1 and TRBJ1-1, the full variable domain reads KAGVTQTPRYLIKTRGQQVTLSCSPISGHRSVSWYQQTPGQGLQFLFEYFSETQRNKGNFPGRFSGRQFSNSRSEMNVSTLELGDSALYLCASSLDEAGSTEAFFGQGTRLTVV.

This clonotype has a count of ten or more. The chain is built from TRBV20-1 and TRBJ1-5; 7 nucleotides agree with TRBD1. The germline gives CDR1 DFQATT, CDR2 SNEGSKA (reference sequence). The CDR3 totals 17 residues. V trimming: 1 base; J trimming: 0 bases; junction bases outside the gene matches: 9. The CDR3 sequence is CSARGSQGLNSNQPQHF. The CDR3 nucleotides read TGCAGTGCTAGAGGATCACAGGGGCTGAATAGCAATCAGCCCCAGCATTTT.

This clonotype was counted a few times. The J gene is TRBJ2-2, the V gene TRBV7-9; D not resolved. V was shortened by 5 bases and J by 7 bases, with 8 bases between the two germline ends. Germline V gene lookup returns CDR1 SEHNR and CDR2 FQNEAQ (reference sequence). The CDR3 totals 12 residues. CDR3: CASSRNIGELFF. In DNA, the CDR3 is TGTGCCAGCAGCCGGAATATCGGGGAGCTGTTTTTT.

This clonotype came up a few times. The chain recombines TRBV19 with TRBJ1-1; D is unclear. Deletions cut 7 bases from V and 3 bases from J, with 6 bases between. The V gene's germline CDR1 is LNHDA and CDR2 SQIVND (reference sequence). The CDR3 has 11 residues. The CDR3 coding sequence is TGTGCCAGTACCGGGCACACTGAAGCTTTCTTT. It yields the protein CASTGHTEAFF.

This clonotype was found many times. This chain links TRBV4-2 with TRBJ2-2; the match to TRBD2 covers 9 bases. CDR1 is LGHNA and CDR2 is YNFKEQ in the germline V gene. V trimming: 0 bases; J trimming: 4 bases; junction bases outside the gene matches: 9. CDR3 length: 18 residues. The CDR3 DNA follows: TGTGCCAGCAGCCAAGATACTCTAGCGGGACGTCTCACCGGGGAGCTGTTTTTT. This sequence encodes CASSQDTLAGRLTGELFF.

In regard to this clonotype: A much larger clone differs from this one at a single base, so this may be a read error. V is TRBV3-1 and J is TRBJ2-5; 13 bases agree with TRBD2. The closer fit of TRBJ2-1 to the DNA end suggests the J call may be wrong. The germline V gene encodes CDR1 LGHDT and CDR2 YNNKEL (reference sequence). There are 18 residues in the CDR3. This CDR3 is CASSQDWTSGSFGETQFF. The CDR3 DNA sequence: TGTGCCAGCAGCCAAGATTGGACTAGCGGGAGCTTCGGAGAGACCCAGTTCTTC.

The J gene is TRBJ2-7, the V gene TRBV4-1; D not resolved. Germline V gene sequence: CDR1 MGHRA, CDR2 YSYEKL. This CDR3 spans 15 amino acids. Trimming shortened V by 2 bases and J by 3 bases, and 14 bases separated the two germline ends. CDR3 loop: CASSQIANPDYEQYV. CDR3 DNA: TGCGCCAGCAGCCAAATAGCAAACCCGGACTACGAGCAGTACGTC.

This chain links TRBV6-1 with TRBJ2-1, with 7 bases matching TRBD2. The CDR3 consists of 15 residues. V trimming: 5 bases; J trimming: 5 bases; junction bases outside the gene matches: 9. CDR1 and CDR2 (germline): MNHNS, SASEGT. CDR3 region: CASSRLAGPNNEQFF. The CDR3 bases are TGTGCCAGCAGTCGTTTAGCGGGCCCGAACAATGAGCAGTTCTTC.

This clonotype was counted ten times or more. The chain joins TRBV7-3 to TRBJ2-1; 7 positions agree with TRBD2. CDR1 is SGHTA and CDR2 is FQGTGA in the germline V gene. The junction had 5 bases not matched to a gene; V was cut back by 4 bases and J by 5 bases. This CDR3 region has 14 residues. The CDR3 nucleotides are TGTGCCAGCAGCTCTCCCGGGACTAACAATGAGCAGTTCTTC. It yields the protein CASSSPGTNNEQFF.

This clonotype occurred once. The junction departs from the called germline gene at one end, perhaps through a read error. The chain recombines TRBV27 with TRBJ2-6; a weak D match, TRBD1 (5 bases). The germline CDR1 and CDR2 sequences are MNHEY and SMNVEV (reference sequence). CDR3 size: 15 residues. CDR3 sequence (DNA): TGTGCCAGCAGTTTATCGTACTCTGGGGCCAACGTCGTGACTTTC. This sequence encodes CASSLSYSGANVVTF.